These 22 T cell receptor beta chains were all obtained from the same sample, sequenced in a study of blood T cell repertoires in COVID-19. Profiling relied on immunoSEQ multiplex PCR, and the TCRdb table lists in-frame clones only, not all of them. The sample includes tens of thousands of clones, 76% of them seen just once. The sequencing sample was made of peripheral blood. These receptors all stem from a man older than 75 with acute or convalescent COVID-19.

The rearrangement joins TRBV10-2 to TRBJ2-3; 8 bases fit TRBD2. Germline V gene data show CDR1 as WSHSY and CDR2 as SAAADI. The J segment lost 10 bases and the V segment lost 7 bases, leaving 10 bases of the junction unmatched. The CDR3 is made up of 13 amino acids. CDR3 protein: CASKSGGPPAQYF. The CDR3, as DNA: TGCGCCAGCAAAAGCGGGGGCCCCCCTGCGCAGTATTTT.

This chain connects TRBV24-1 to TRBJ2-2; 8 positions agree with TRBD2. CDR1 KGHDR and CDR2 SFDVKD come from the germline V gene. This CDR3 is built from 16 residues. V trimming: 5 bases; J trimming: 6 bases; junction bases outside the gene matches: 10. The DNA of the CDR3 is TGTGCCACCAGTGCCCCTGGGGCGGGAGGCTCCGGGGAGCTGTTTTTT. Encoded protein: CATSAPGAGGSGELFF.

This clone appeared a few times. This chain uses TRBV30 with TRBJ1-1, with D possibly being TRBD1 (5 bases). Germline CDR1 is GTSNPN and CDR2 is SVGIG (reference sequence). The CDR3 totals 12 residues. Deletions cut 2 bases from V and 11 bases from J, with 15 bases between. The chain's CDR3 is CAWSSGLSRAFF. Written as DNA, the CDR3 is TGTGCCTGGAGTTCAGGGTTGAGTAGGGCTTTCTTT.

This clone occurred a few times. The gene calls are TRBV19 and TRBJ1-2, with TRBD1 as a possible D gene (6 bases). Germline CDR1 and CDR2: LNHDA and SQIVND (reference sequence). This CDR3 contains 14 residues. V lost 7 bases to trimming and J lost 6 bases, with 18 bases between them. CDR3 sequence reads: CASTTGRPGDGYTF. Written as DNA, the CDR3 is TGTGCCAGTACTACGGGGCGCCCAGGGGATGGCTACACCTTC.

Written as DNA, the CDR3 is TGCACCAGCAGCCACAACGGGACTAGCCGAAAGAGGGATGAGCAGTTCTTC. Translation: CTSSHNGTSRKRDEQFF. The V call is TRBV1, the J call TRBJ2-1; the DNA was not used to check the table's D call, TRBD2. TRBV1 has pseudogene status. This CDR3 comprises 17 residues.

The CDR3 spells CASSLSVAGGQRKTQYF. The CDR3 bases are TGCGCCAGCAGCTTGTCGGTAGCGGGGGGCCAGAGAAAGACCCAGTACTTC. This chain uses TRBV5-1 with TRBJ2-5; 10 bases match TRBD2. CDR3 length: 17 amino acids. Trimming took 1 base from V and 6 from J; bases not matched to a gene: 12. The V gene's germline CDR1 is SGHRS and CDR2 YFSETQ.

The chain employs TRBV19 and TRBJ1-2; D possibly corresponds to TRBD1 (6 bases). V dropped 3 bases and J dropped 4 bases, with 21 bases sitting between them. Germline V gene sequence: CDR1 LNHDA, CDR2 SQIVND (reference sequence). There are 17 residues in the CDR3. The CDR3 region has the DNA TGTGCCAGTAGTATTGACCTTTACAGGGACCTTGGCTATGGCTACACCTTC. Translation: CASSIDLYRDLGYGYTF.

This clone came up a few times. The chain combines TRBV5-4 with TRBJ2-5; weak D call: TRBD2 (6 bases). This CDR3 is built from 15 residues. Germline lookup yields CDR1 SGHNT and CDR2 YYREEE (reference sequence). V lost 3 bases to trimming and J lost 2 bases, with 14 bases between them. CDR3 nucleotides: TGTGCCAGCAGCTCTGCCTGGGGGGTGCAAGAGACCCAGTACTTC. Protein product: CASSSAWGVQETQYF.

The V and J genes are TRBV19 and TRBJ1-1, with no clear D. Germline CDR1 is LNHDA and CDR2 is SQIVND (reference sequence). Trimming stripped 5 bases from V and 4 bases from J, with 14 bases between. This CDR3 has 14 amino acids. The CDR3, as DNA: TGTGCCAGTAGTTTCCGAAGGGAGGTCACTGAAGCTTTCTTT. It codes for CASSFRREVTEAFF.

This clone has a single count. The V call is TRBV2, the J call TRBJ1-1; D perhaps matches TRBD1 (5 bases). Germline CDR1 reads SNHLY; CDR2 reads FYNNEI. This CDR3 region has 13 residues. The V end lost 5 bases, the J end lost 4 bases, and 11 bases lay between the germline ends. The CDR3 region is CASSNQDITEAFF. CDR3 nucleotide sequence: TGTGCCAGCAGTAACCAGGACATCACTGAAGCTTTCTTT.

The chain has TRBV20-1 and TRBJ2-5, with 8 bases aligning to TRBD2. This CDR3 is built from 11 residues. V lost 7 bases, J lost 4 bases, and 2 bases stayed unmatched. Germline values: CDR1 DFQATT, CDR2 SNEGSKA (reference sequence). DNA for the CDR3: TGCAGTGGTCTAGCGGGAGAGACCCAGTACTTC. Translation: CSGLAGETQYF.

J is TRBJ2-2 and V is TRBV7-3, with D perhaps matching TRBD2 (6 bases). The CDR3 covers 16 residues. In germline, CDR1 is SGHTA, CDR2 FQGTGA. The ends were cut back, 8 bases at V and 5 bases at J, with 21 bases in the middle. As DNA, the CDR3 is TGTGCCAGCCGAGGGGCTGCTAGCGATGGAACCGGGGAGCTGTTTTTT. Encoded protein: CASRGAASDGTGELFF.

The CDR3 here is CASSAEVTFEAFF. Written as DNA, the CDR3 is TGTGCCAGCAGTGCAGAGGTAACCTTTGAAGCTTTCTTT. The chain couples TRBV25-1 to TRBJ1-1, with D unresolved. V was cut by 4 bases and J by 7 bases, with 13 bases left in between. The length of the CDR3 is 13 residues. Germline loops: CDR1 MGHDK, CDR2 SYGVNS.

The rearrangement links TRBV5-1 to TRBJ1-4; D gene ambiguous. The germline gives CDR1 SGHRS, CDR2 YFSETQ. CDR3 size: 14 residues. V was trimmed by 2 bases and J by 4 bases, leaving 9 bases between them. This CDR3 is CASSFSGFNEKLFF. CDR3 in DNA: TGCGCCAGCAGCTTCTCAGGATTTAATGAAAAACTGTTTTTT.

V gene TRBV19 combines with J gene TRBJ1-1; tentatively, D is TRBD1 (6 bases). Trimming took off 3 bases at V and 3 bases at J, with 14 bases between the two ends. This CDR3 is 15 amino acids long. Germline CDR1 and CDR2: LNHDA and SQIVND (reference sequence). CDR3 sequence reads: CASSIEGGKDTEAFF. CDR3 bases: TGTGCCAGTAGTATCGAGGGGGGGAAAGACACTGAAGCTTTCTTT.

This chain uses TRBV6-5 with TRBJ2-3; 13 positions agree with TRBD2. The CDR3 runs to 14 residues. The germline V gene encodes CDR1 MNHEY and CDR2 SVGAGI. The J segment lost 1 base and the V segment lost 8 bases, leaving 0 bases of the junction unmatched. CDR3 in amino acids: CASGTSGGTDTQYF. For the CDR3, the DNA is TGTGCCAGCGGGACTAGCGGGGGCACAGATACGCAGTATTTT.

The table lists this clone with a few counts. This chain links TRBV4-1 with TRBJ2-7; TRBD1 might be the D (6 bases). This CDR3 has 14 residues. V was pared by 0 bases and J by 6 bases, with 12 bases between. Germline V gene data show CDR1 as MGHRA and CDR2 as YSYEKL. This CDR3 reads CASSQDSTGTEQYF. The DNA of the CDR3 is TGCGCCAGCAGCCAAGATTCGACAGGAACCGAGCAGTACTTC.

The table lists this clone with a few counts. CDR3 DNA: TGCGCCAGCAGCCCTATGGGCGCCTACGAGCAGTACTTC. Residues: CASSPMGAYEQYF. This chain uses TRBV5-1 with TRBJ2-7, with D unclear. Trimming removed 4 bases at V and 2 bases at J, with 10 bases between. Germline V gives CDR1 SGHRS, CDR2 YFSETQ. The CDR3 contains 13 residues.

The chain uses TRBV6-6 and TRBJ2-3; the match to TRBD2 covers 9 bases. Germline CDR1 MNHNY, CDR2 SVGAGI (reference sequence). The length of the CDR3 is 15 residues. J lost 6 bases, V lost 7 bases, and 11 bases had no gene match. This CDR3 is CASTRIAGAGDTQYF. The CDR3 coding sequence is TGTGCCAGCACCCGGATAGCGGGGGCCGGGGATACGCAGTATTTT.

This clone was detected only a few times. This sequence joins TRBV18 and TRBJ2-1, with 14 positions matching TRBD2. Germline V gene data show CDR1 as KGHSH and CDR2 as LQKENI. V trimming: 1 base; J trimming: 8 bases; junction bases outside the gene matches: 10. The CDR3 loop spans 18 amino acids. The CDR3 DNA is TGTGCCAGCTCACCACGACCCGGGACTAGCGGGAGTGTGGATGAGCAGTTCTTC. Translating it yields CASSPRPGTSGSVDEQFF.

The J gene is TRBJ2-5, the V gene TRBV9; maybe TRBD2 (5 bases). V gave up 3 bases and J gave up 5 bases, with 14 bases separating them. The CDR3 spans 14 residues. CDR1 SGDLS and CDR2 YYNGEE come from the germline V gene. The CDR3 reads CASSAGPTKETQYF. The DNA of the CDR3 is TGTGCCAGCAGCGCGGGCCCGACTAAGGAGACCCAGTACTTC.

The J gene is TRBJ2-7, the V gene TRBV25-1, with a weak D call TRBD2 (6 bases). Germline-derived CDR1 and CDR2 are MGHDK and SYGVNS. V shed 4 bases and J shed 6 bases, with 16 bases lying between them. The CDR3 runs to 14 residues. CDR3 DNA sequence: TGTGCCAGCAGTGGAAGTGTCGGGGGATCCGAGCAGTACTTC. This sequence encodes CASSGSVGGSEQYF.